The 28 T cell receptor beta chains below were found in one sample sequenced in a study of shared clonotypes between healthy human individuals. This table comes from immunoSEQ multiplex PCR, and its TCRdb copy is limited to in-frame clones, with some not included. Of roughly 300,000 clones listed, roughly 70% are singletons. The sequenced sample consisted of memory CD4+ T cells sorted from blood. Subset meaning: CD45RA-negative fraction. Receptors originate from a young man in good health.

This clone was detected many times. This chain joins TRBV6-5 and TRBJ2-3; no clear D gene. Germline V gene sequence: CDR1 MNHEY, CDR2 SVGAGI. CDR3 length: 12 residues. V lost 5 bases, J lost 8 bases, and 11 bases lay in between. CDR3 loop: CASSELSVTQYF. CDR3 DNA sequence: TGTGCCAGCAGTGAATTATCAGTTACGCAGTATTTT.

The chain has TRBV5-1 and TRBJ1-1; 7 positions match TRBD1. CDR3 length: 16 residues. Germline V gene data show CDR1 as SGHRS and CDR2 as YFSETQ. Trimming cost V 4 bases and J 1 base; bases outside gene matches: 10. CDR3 sequence reads: CASSNRQGAGNTEAFF. In DNA form, the CDR3 reads TGCGCCAGCAGCAACCGACAGGGCGCTGGGAACACTGAAGCTTTCTTT.

This chain links TRBV5-1 with TRBJ2-7; D may match TRBD1 or TRBD2 (6 bases each). The CDR3 is made up of 17 amino acids. V lost 5 bases and J 6 bases, leaving 27 bases between the germline ends. In germline, CDR1 is SGHRS, CDR2 YFSETQ. CDR3 sequence: CASSWTDDSGLSPEQYF. The CDR3 DNA sequence: TGCGCCAGCAGTTGGACAGACGACTCAGGACTATCTCCCGAGCAGTACTTC.

The chain couples TRBV11-2 to TRBJ2-1, with TRBD2 identical over 10 bases. Per the germline V gene, CDR1 is SGHAT and CDR2 is FQNNGV. J gave up 5 bases and V 8 bases, and 6 bases lay outside the gene matches. CDR3 length equals 14 residues. CDR3 bases: TGTGCCAGCCGTAGCGGGAGGAGTCACAATGAGCAGTTCTTC. Translating it yields CASRSGRSHNEQFF.

J is TRBJ2-5 and V is TRBV19; a weak D match, TRBD2 (5 bases). Germline CDR1 is LNHDA and CDR2 is SQIVND (reference sequence). Deletions cut 1 base from V and 4 bases from J, with 7 bases between. The CDR3 extends over 13 amino acids. In DNA form, the CDR3 reads TGTGCCAGTAGTATAGGGGGAGCAGAGACCCAGTACTTC. Amino acid sequence: CASSIGGAETQYF.

This clone has only one observation. Other DNA sequences within the sample encode an identical CDR3. The chain carries TRBV7-2 and TRBJ1-1; tentative D call: TRBD1 (6 bases). Germline CDR1 and CDR2: SGHTA and FQGNSA. The CDR3 loop spans 13 amino acids. With 2 bases removed from V and 5 bases from J, the gap between germline ends came to 9 bases. This chain's CDR3 is CASSLRRGTEAFF. CDR3 DNA: TGTGCCAGCAGCTTAAGGAGGGGGACTGAAGCTTTCTTT.

This chain connects TRBV25-1 to TRBJ2-1; D unresolved. V lost 6 bases and J 5 bases, leaving 17 bases between the germline ends. The CDR3 length is 15 residues. Per germline, CDR1 MGHDK and CDR2 SYGVNS. The CDR3 loop reads CASSGKGMRHNEQFF. CDR3 in DNA: TGTGCCAGCAGCGGAAAGGGCATGCGGCACAATGAGCAGTTCTTC.

This clone was counted only a few times. The rearrangement links TRBV28 to TRBJ2-1, with D unresolved. Trimming removed 7 bases at V and 9 bases at J, with 16 bases between. The germline CDR1 and CDR2 sequences are MDHEN and SYDVKM. CDR3 length: 13 amino acids. The CDR3 DNA reads as TGTGCCAGCACGCGACCCGCACTTGGTGAGCAGTTCTTC. Translation gives CASTRPALGEQFF.

The chain carries TRBV28 and TRBJ1-2; possibly TRBD1 for D (6 bases). The CDR3 loop spans 14 amino acids. V gave up 10 bases and J gave up 0 bases, with 15 bases separating them. Germline V gene lookup returns CDR1 MDHEN and CDR2 SYDVKM. The CDR3 region has the DNA TGTGCCACCCAGAAGGGGGGCGCTAACTATGGCTACACCTTC. It specifies CATQKGGANYGYTF.

The chain is built from TRBV6-1 and TRBJ2-7, with 7 bases fitting TRBD2. Germline V gene lookup returns CDR1 MNHNS and CDR2 SASEGT. J lost 2 bases, V lost 7 bases, and 8 bases had no gene match. The CDR3 has 14 residues. The CDR3 protein is CASNNQRDPYEQYF. CDR3 in DNA: TGTGCCAGCAATAACCAGCGGGATCCCTACGAGCAGTACTTC.

This clone was counted once. V and J are TRBV2 and TRBJ1-3; no clear D. The CDR3 sequence is 15 residues long. V was trimmed by 6 bases and J by 0 bases, leaving 12 bases between them. The germline gives CDR1 SNHLY, CDR2 FYNNEI. The CDR3: CASSPRVLSGNTIYF. The CDR3 region has the DNA TGTGCCAGCAGCCCTAGAGTCCTCTCTGGAAACACCATATATTTT.

This clone occurred a few times. J is TRBJ2-7 and V is TRBV10-2; D possibly uses TRBD1 or TRBD2 (6 bases each). The CDR3 has 16 residues. Trimming pared 2 bases from V and 4 bases from J, leaving 18 bases between. CDR1 and CDR2 (germline): WSHSY, SAAADI. The CDR3 DNA reads as TGCGCCAGCAGTGAGATTTCGGGGGCAGGGCTTTACGAGCAGTACTTC. Protein sequence: CASSEISGAGLYEQYF.

The CDR3 bases are TGTGCCAGCACCTGGACCGGGACTAGCAATGAGCAGTTCTTC. This translates into CASTWTGTSNEQFF. This sequence joins TRBV7-9 and TRBJ2-1; 8 bases are a match to TRBD2. CDR3 length: 14 residues. Trimming took 7 bases from V and 6 from J; bases not matched to a gene: 8. Germline V lookup: CDR1 SEHNR, CDR2 FQNEAQ (reference sequence).

Many counts were recorded for this clone. The rearrangement links TRBV18 to TRBJ2-7, with D tentatively TRBD2 (5 bases). The V end lost 2 bases, the J end lost 6 bases, and 8 bases lay between the germline ends. Per the germline V gene, CDR1 is KGHSH and CDR2 is LQKENI. The CDR3 has 12 amino acids. The CDR3 spells CASSPTSGEQYF. The CDR3 nucleotides are TGTGCCAGCTCACCAACCAGCGGCGAGCAGTACTTC.

The chain employs TRBV2 and TRBJ2-3; 8 bases line up with TRBD2. The CDR3 covers 15 residues. Looked up from germline, CDR1 is SNHLY and CDR2 is FYNNEI. Trimming at V came to 2 bases and at J to 2 bases, leaving 3 bases not matched to a gene. CDR3 residues: CASSEIGRDTDTQYF. CDR3 sequence (DNA): TGTGCCAGCAGTGAAATCGGGAGGGACACAGATACGCAGTATTTT.

J is TRBJ2-6 and V is TRBV11-2, with D perhaps matching TRBD1 or TRBD2 (6 bases each). Trimming shortened V by 5 bases and J by 3 bases, and 14 bases separated the two germline ends. The V gene's germline CDR1 is SGHAT and CDR2 FQNNGV. The CDR3 length is 16 residues. CDR3 sequence reads: CASSKLRGLGANVLTF. DNA for the CDR3: TGTGCCAGCAGCAAACTCAGGGGACTTGGGGCCAACGTCCTGACTTTC.

Only a few counts were recorded for this clone. One end of the junction fails to match germline, which may point to a read error. The rearrangement joins TRBV7-3 to TRBJ2-2; 9 nucleotides line up with TRBD1. The CDR3 length is 14 residues. Per the germline V gene, CDR1 is SGHTA and CDR2 is FQGTGA. This CDR3 is CASSITGGGGELFF. The CDR3 bases are TGTGCCAGCAGCATAACAGGGGGCGGCGGGGAGCTGTTTTTT.

The count of this clone is one. V usage is TRBV25-1 and J usage is TRBJ2-5, with D possibly TRBD1 on 5 matching bases. The V and J ends lost 4 bases and 5 bases respectively, with 11 bases between them. In germline, CDR1 is MGHDK, CDR2 SYGVNS. The CDR3 length is 13 residues. CDR3: CASSVAGHETQYF. CDR3 in DNA: TGTGCCAGCAGTGTCGCAGGGCATGAGACCCAGTACTTC.

The chain joins TRBV5-1 to TRBJ2-4; TRBD1 matches at 9 bases. V lost 4 bases and J lost 6; bases outside the gene matches: 8. Germline assignment: CDR1 SGHRS and CDR2 YFSETQ. This CDR3 has 15 amino acids. The CDR3 is CASSPRTGEGNIQYF. CDR3 bases: TGCGCCAGCAGCCCCAGGACAGGGGAGGGAAACATTCAGTACTTC.

The genes are TRBV19 and TRBJ2-1; a possible D gene is TRBD2 (6 bases). Germline V gene lookup returns CDR1 LNHDA and CDR2 SQIVND (reference sequence). CDR3 length equals 13 residues. V gave up 5 bases and J gave up 10 bases, with 15 bases separating them. CDR3 amino acids: CASSLVAGGEQFF. CDR3 bases: TGTGCCAGTAGTTTGGTGGCTGGGGGGGAGCAGTTCTTC. The whole variable domain, filled in from reference TRBV19 and TRBJ2-1, reads DGGITQSPKYLFRKEGQNVTLSCEQNLNHDAMYWYRQDPGQGLRLIYYSQIVNDFQKGDIAEGYSVSREKKESFPLTVTSAQKNPTAFYLCASSLVAGGEQFFGPGTRLTVL.

In this sample, this clone turned up a few times. Additional DNA sequences in this sample encode the identical CDR3. The chain is built from TRBV4-3 and TRBJ2-7; the match to TRBD1 covers 9 bases. Trimming removed 4 bases from V and 2 bases from J; junction bases left unmatched: 6. Germline V gives CDR1 LGHNA, CDR2 YSLEER. The CDR3 is made up of 15 amino acids. The CDR3 loop reads CASSLHRGPTYEQYF. The CDR3 nucleotides read TGCGCCAGCAGCCTTCACAGGGGGCCCACCTACGAGCAGTACTTC.

This clone was seen a handful of times. V gene TRBV5-4 combines with J gene TRBJ1-4, with TRBD1 matching 7 bases. Germline lookup yields CDR1 SGHNT and CDR2 YYREEE (reference sequence). This CDR3 comprises 15 residues. J gave up 1 base and V 4 bases, and 4 bases lay outside the gene matches. CDR3: CASSPRQGTNEKLFF. CDR3 in DNA: TGTGCCAGCAGCCCTAGACAGGGAACTAATGAAAAACTGTTTTTT.

V usage is TRBV29-1 and J usage is TRBJ1-2; D is perhaps TRBD1 (5 bases). Germline CDR1 and CDR2: SQVTM and ANQGSEA. The V end was cut by 5 bases, the J end by 2 bases, with 15 bases between. CDR3 length: 14 amino acids. DNA of the CDR3: TGCAGCGTTACCCGACGGGGGGACAACTATGGCTACACCTTC. Protein sequence: CSVTRRGDNYGYTF.

The chain recombines TRBV9 with TRBJ1-1; possibly TRBD1 for D (5 bases). The CDR3 runs to 14 residues. Between the trimmed V and J ends, which lost 0 bases and 3 bases, there was a span of 9 bases. Germline V gives CDR1 SGDLS, CDR2 YYNGEE. This CDR3 reads CASSVDAGDTEAFF. CDR3 coding DNA: TGTGCCAGCAGCGTAGATGCGGGGGACACTGAAGCTTTCTTT.

The chain uses TRBV5-1 and TRBJ1-1; D remains unclear. Germline V gives CDR1 SGHRS, CDR2 YFSETQ. Trimming pared 5 bases from V and 0 bases from J, leaving 11 bases between. The CDR3 extends over 14 amino acids. In DNA, the CDR3 is TGCGCCAGCAGTAGGGAACAGCTGAACACTGAAGCTTTCTTT. The encoded protein is CASSREQLNTEAFF.

The V call is TRBV10-3, the J call TRBJ2-1, with 14 positions matching TRBD2. The V and J ends lost 3 bases and 6 bases, in that order; junction bases with no gene match: 1. The CDR3 is 15 amino acids. CDR1 is ENHRY, CDR2 SYGVKD, per germline. CDR3 sequence: CAISEGTSGSNEQFF. DNA for the CDR3: TGTGCCATCAGTGAAGGGACTAGCGGGAGCAATGAGCAGTTCTTC.

A note on this clone: Possible read error: a much larger clone is one base away. J is TRBJ2-7 and V is TRBV2, with D unresolved. V was cut by 4 bases and J by 7 bases, with 8 bases left in between. The CDR3 extends over 11 amino acids. The germline V gene has CDR1 SNHLY and CDR2 FYNNEI. The CDR3 DNA is TGTGCCAGCAGTGGACAAACAGAGCAGTACTTC. It is translated as CASSGQTEQYF.

The genes are TRBV13 and TRBJ2-3, with 8 nucleotides matching TRBD2. V was pared by 8 bases and J by 3 bases, with 10 bases of the junction left unmatched. This CDR3 has 15 amino acids. Germline values: CDR1 PRHDT, CDR2 FYEKMQ (reference sequence). CDR3 residues: CASSQAGVGTDTQYF. In DNA form, the CDR3 reads TGTGCCAGCTCCCAAGCGGGAGTGGGTACAGATACGCAGTATTTT.